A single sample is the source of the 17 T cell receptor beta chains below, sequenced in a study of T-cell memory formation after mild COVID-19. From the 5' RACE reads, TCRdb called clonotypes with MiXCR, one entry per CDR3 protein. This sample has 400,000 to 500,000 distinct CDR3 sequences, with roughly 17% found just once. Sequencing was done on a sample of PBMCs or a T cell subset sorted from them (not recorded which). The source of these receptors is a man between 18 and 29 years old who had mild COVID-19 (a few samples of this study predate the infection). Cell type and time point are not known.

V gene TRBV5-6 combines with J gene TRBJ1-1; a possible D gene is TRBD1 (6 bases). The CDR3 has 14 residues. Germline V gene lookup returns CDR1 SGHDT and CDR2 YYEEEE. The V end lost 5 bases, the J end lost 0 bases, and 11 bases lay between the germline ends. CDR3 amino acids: CASRNQGMNTEAFF. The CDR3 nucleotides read TGTGCCAGCAGAAACCAGGGGATGAACACTGAAGCTTTCTTT.

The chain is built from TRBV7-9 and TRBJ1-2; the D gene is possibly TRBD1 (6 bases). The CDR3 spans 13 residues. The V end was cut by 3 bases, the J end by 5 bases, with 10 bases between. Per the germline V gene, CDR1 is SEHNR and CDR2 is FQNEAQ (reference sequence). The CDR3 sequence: CASSLDSIYGYTF. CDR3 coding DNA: TGTGCCAGCAGCTTGGACAGCATATATGGCTACACCTTC. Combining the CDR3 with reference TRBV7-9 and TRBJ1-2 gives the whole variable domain DTGVSQNPRHKITKRGQNVTFRCDPISEHNRLYWYRQTLGQGPEFLTYFQNEAQLEKSRLLSDRFSAERPKGSFSTLEIQRTEQGDSAMYLCASSLDSIYGYTFGSGTRLTVV.

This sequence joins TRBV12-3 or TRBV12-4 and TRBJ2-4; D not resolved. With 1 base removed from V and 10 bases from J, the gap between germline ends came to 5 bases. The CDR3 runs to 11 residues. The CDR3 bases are TGTGCCAGCAGTTTAGGCCCAATTCAGTACTTC. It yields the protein CASSLGPIQYF.

The chain's CDR3 is CASSLALRPALGYEQFF. The CDR3 DNA sequence: TGCGCCAGCAGCTTGGCCTTGAGACCCGCCTTGGGGTATGAGCAGTTCTTC. The chain couples TRBV5-1 to TRBJ2-1, with D hard to call. The germline V gene has CDR1 SGHRS and CDR2 YFSETQ. The V and J ends lost 0 bases and 8 bases respectively, with 21 bases between them. The CDR3 totals 17 residues.

CDR3: CASSLSRGNTQYF. DNA of the CDR3: TGTGCCAGCAGCTTGAGCAGGGGGAATACGCAGTATTTT. The chain uses TRBV7-2 and TRBJ2-3; 7 bases align to TRBD1. Germline V gene data show CDR1 as SGHTA and CDR2 as FQGNSA. Trimming removed 3 bases from V and 7 bases from J; junction bases left unmatched: 4. The CDR3 contains 13 residues.

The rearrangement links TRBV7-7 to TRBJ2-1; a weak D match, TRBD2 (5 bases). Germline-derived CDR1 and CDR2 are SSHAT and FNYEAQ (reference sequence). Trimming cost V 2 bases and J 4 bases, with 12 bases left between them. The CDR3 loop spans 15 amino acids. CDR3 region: CASSLSLAQYNEQFF. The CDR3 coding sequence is TGTGCCAGCAGCTTATCGCTAGCTCAATACAATGAGCAGTTCTTC.

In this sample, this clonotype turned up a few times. In DNA, the CDR3 is TGTGCCAGCAGTTACGGGACAGGGGGACAGCCCCAGCATTTT. As protein: CASSYGTGGQPQHF. The chain carries TRBV6-5 and TRBJ1-5, with 11 bases aligning to TRBD1. The germline V gene has CDR1 MNHEY and CDR2 SVGAGI. The J segment lost 7 bases and the V segment lost 2 bases, leaving 1 base of the junction unmatched. The CDR3 consists of 14 residues.

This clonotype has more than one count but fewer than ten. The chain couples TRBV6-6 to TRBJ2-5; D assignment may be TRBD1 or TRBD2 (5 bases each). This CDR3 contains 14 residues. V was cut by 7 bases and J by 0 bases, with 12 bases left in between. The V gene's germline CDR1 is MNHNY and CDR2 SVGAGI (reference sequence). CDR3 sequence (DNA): TGTGCCAGCACCCGGGGCGGGTACCAAGAGACCCAGTACTTC. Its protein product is CASTRGGYQETQYF.

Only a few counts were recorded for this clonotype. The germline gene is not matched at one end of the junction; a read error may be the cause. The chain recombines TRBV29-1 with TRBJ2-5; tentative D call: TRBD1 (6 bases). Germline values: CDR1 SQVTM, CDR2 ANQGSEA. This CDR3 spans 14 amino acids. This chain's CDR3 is CSVEDYREVQTQYF. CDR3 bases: TGCAGCGTTGAAGATTACAGGGAAGTGCAGACACAGTACTTC.

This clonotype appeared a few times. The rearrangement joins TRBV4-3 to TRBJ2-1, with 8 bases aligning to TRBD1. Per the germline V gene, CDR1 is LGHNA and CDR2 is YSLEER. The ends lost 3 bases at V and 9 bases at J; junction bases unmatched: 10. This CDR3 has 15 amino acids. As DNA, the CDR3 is TGCGCCAGCAGCCAGTCAGGGGGCGCGGAGGGTGAGCAGTTCTTC. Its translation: CASSQSGGAEGEQFF.

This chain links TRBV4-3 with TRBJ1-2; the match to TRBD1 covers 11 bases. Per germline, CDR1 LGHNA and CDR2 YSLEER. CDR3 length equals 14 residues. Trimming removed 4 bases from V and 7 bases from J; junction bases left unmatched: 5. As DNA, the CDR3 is TGCGCCAGCAGCCGGGGACAGGGGGTTCTTGGCTACACCTTC. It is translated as CASSRGQGVLGYTF.

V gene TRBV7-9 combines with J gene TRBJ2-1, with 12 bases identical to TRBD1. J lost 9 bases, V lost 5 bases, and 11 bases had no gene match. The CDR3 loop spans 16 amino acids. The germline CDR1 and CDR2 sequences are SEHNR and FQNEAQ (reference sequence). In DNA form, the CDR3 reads TGTGCCAGCAGCCAAACCGGGACAGGGGGCTGGGGTGAGCAGTTCTTC. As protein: CASSQTGTGGWGEQFF.

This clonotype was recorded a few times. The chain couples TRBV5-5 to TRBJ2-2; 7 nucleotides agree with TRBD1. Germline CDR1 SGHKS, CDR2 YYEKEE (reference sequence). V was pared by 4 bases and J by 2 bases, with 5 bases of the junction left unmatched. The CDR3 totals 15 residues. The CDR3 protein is CASSTGQANTGELFF. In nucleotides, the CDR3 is TGTGCCAGCAGCACAGGACAGGCTAACACCGGGGAGCTGTTTTTT.

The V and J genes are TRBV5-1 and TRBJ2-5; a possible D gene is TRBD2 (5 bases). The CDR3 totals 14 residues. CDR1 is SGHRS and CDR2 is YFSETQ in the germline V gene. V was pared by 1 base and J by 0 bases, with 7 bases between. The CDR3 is CASSLSGYQETQYF. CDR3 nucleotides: TGCGCCAGCAGCTTGTCGGGGTACCAAGAGACCCAGTACTTC.

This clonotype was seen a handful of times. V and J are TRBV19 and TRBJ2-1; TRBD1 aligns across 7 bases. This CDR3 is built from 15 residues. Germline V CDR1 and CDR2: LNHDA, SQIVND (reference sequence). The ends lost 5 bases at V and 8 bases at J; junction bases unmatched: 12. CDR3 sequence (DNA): TGTGCCAGTAGTCCTTCCCCGGGACAGCTCGATGAGCAGTTCTTC. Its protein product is CASSPSPGQLDEQFF.

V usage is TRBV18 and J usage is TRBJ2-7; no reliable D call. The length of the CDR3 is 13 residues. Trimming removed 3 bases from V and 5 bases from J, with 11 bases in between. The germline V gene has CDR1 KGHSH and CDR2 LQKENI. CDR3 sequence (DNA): TGTGCCAGCTCACCGCATCGTGGGGACGAGCAGTACGTC. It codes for CASSPHRGDEQYV.

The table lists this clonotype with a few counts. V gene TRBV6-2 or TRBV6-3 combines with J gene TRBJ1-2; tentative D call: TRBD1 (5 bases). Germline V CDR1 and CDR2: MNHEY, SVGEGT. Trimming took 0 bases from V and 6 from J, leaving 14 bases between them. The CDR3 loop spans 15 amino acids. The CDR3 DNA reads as TGTGCCAGCAGTTACTCGATAAGGACACCCCATGGCTACACCTTC. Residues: CASSYSIRTPHGYTF.